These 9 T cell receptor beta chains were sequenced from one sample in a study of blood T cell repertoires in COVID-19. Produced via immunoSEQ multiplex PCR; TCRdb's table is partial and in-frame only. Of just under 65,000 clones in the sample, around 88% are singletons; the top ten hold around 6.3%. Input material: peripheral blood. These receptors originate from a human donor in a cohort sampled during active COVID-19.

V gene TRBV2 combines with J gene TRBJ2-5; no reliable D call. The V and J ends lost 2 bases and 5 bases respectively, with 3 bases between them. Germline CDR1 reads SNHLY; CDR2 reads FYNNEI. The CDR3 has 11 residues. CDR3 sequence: CASSEYETQYF. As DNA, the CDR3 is TGTGCCAGCAGTGAATATGAGACCCAGTACTTC.

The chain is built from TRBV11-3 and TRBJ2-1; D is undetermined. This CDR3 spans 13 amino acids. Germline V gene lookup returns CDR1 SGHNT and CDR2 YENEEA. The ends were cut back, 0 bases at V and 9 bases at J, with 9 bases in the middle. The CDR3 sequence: CASSLETRGEQFF. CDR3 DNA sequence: TGTGCCAGCAGCTTAGAAACACGCGGTGAGCAGTTCTTC.

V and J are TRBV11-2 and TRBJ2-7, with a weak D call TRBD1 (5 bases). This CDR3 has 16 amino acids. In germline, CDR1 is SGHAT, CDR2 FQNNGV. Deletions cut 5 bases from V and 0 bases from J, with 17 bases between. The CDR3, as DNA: TGTGCCAGCAGCCCATTAGCAGGGTCGAGCTCCTACGAGCAGTACTTC. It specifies CASSPLAGSSSYEQYF.

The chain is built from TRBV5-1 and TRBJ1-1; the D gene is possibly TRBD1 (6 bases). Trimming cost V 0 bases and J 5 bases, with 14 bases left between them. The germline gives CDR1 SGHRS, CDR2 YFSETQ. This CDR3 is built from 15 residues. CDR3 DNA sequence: TGCGCCAGCAGCTTGGATGGGCCCCAGGGGACTGAAGCTTTCTTT. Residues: CASSLDGPQGTEAFF.

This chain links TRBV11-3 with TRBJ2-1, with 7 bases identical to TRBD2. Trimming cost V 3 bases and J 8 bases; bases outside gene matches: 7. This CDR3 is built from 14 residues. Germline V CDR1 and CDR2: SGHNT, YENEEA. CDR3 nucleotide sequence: TGTGCCAGCAGCTTGGCGGGAGTGCGGGATGAGCAGTTCTTC. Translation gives CASSLAGVRDEQFF. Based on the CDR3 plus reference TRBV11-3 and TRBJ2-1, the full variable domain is EAGVVQSPRYKIIEKKQPVAFWCNPISGHNTLYWYLQNLGQGPELLIRYENEEAVDDSQLPKDRFSAERLKGVDSTLKIQPAELGDSAVYLCASSLAGVRDEQFFGPGTRLTVL.

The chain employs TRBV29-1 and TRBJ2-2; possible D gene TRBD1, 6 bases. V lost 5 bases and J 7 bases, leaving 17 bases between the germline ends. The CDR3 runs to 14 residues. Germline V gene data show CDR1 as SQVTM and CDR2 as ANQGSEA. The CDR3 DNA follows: TGCAGCGTTTCGACAGGCATGTCATTCGGGGAGCTGTTTTTT. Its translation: CSVSTGMSFGELFF.

CDR3 nucleotides: TGTGCCAGCAGCGGCGGAGGCCCCCAAGAGACCCAGTACTTC. Its protein is CASSGGGPQETQYF. The chain combines TRBV9 with TRBJ2-5, with TRBD2 as a possible D gene (5 bases). CDR3 length: 14 residues. The germline V and J ends were trimmed by 3 bases and 1 base, with 10 bases remaining between them. The V gene's germline CDR1 is SGDLS and CDR2 YYNGEE.

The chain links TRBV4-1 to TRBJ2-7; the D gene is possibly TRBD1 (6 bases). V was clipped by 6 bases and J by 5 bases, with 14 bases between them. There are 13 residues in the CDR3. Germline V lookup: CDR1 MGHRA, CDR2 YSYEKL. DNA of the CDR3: TGCGCCAGCAGGCGCCCAGGGGTCGACGAGCAGTACTTC. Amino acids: CASRRPGVDEQYF.

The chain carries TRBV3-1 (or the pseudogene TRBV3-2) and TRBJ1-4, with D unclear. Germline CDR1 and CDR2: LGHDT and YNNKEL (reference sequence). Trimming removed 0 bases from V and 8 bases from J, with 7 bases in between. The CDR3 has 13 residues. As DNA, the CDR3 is TGTGCCAGCAGCCAAGACGGTGCGGAAAAACTGTTTTTT. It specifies CASSQDGAEKLFF.